The 31 T cell receptor beta chains below all came from one sample that was sequenced in a study of cytomegalovirus exposure and HLA in healthy donors. The PCR made use of 60 Vbeta and 13 Jbeta primers. Some clones are missing from TCRdb's copy, which holds only in-frame ones; the method was immunoSEQ multiplex PCR. The table has some 140,000 clones, around 67% seen once; the top ten hold around 4.5%. Material: PBMCs. The source is a man aged 18 to 29 in good health and CMV-seropositive.

This clone has just one count. The V call is TRBV2, the J call TRBJ2-5, with 9 positions matching TRBD1. This CDR3 comprises 15 residues. Germline V CDR1 and CDR2: SNHLY, FYNNEI. With V trimmed by 2 bases and J by 5 bases, 6 bases remained unmatched. CDR3 residues: CASSERTGVRETQYF. In nucleotides, the CDR3 is TGTGCCAGCAGTGAAAGGACAGGGGTCAGGGAGACCCAGTACTTC.

The chain links TRBV29-1 to TRBJ1-2, with D tentatively TRBD1 (5 bases). The CDR3 totals 13 residues. The ends were cut back, 2 bases at V and 4 bases at J, with 11 bases in the middle. The V gene's germline CDR1 is SQVTM and CDR2 ANQGSEA. This chain's CDR3 is CSVERGGFYGYTF. The CDR3 DNA reads TGCAGCGTTGAAAGGGGCGGCTTCTATGGCTACACCTTC. Filled out from reference TRBV29-1 and TRBJ1-2, the complete variable domain reads SAVISQKPSRDICQRGTSLTIQCQVDSQVTMMFWYRQQPGQSLTLIATANQGSEATYESGFVIDKFPISRPNLTFSTLTVSNMSPEDSSIYLCSVERGGFYGYTFGSGTRLTVV.

The V and J genes are TRBV6-5 and TRBJ2-7, with 7 bases fitting TRBD2. The V and J ends lost 0 bases and 0 bases, in that order; junction bases with no gene match: 5. This CDR3 has 16 residues. The V gene's germline CDR1 is MNHEY and CDR2 SVGAGI. The CDR3 nucleotides are TGTGCCAGCAGTTACTCGTCACTAGCGAGCTCCTACGAGCAGTACTTC. Protein sequence: CASSYSSLASSYEQYF.

This clone was observed once. The chain couples TRBV29-1 to TRBJ1-1; no firm D call. The V end was cut by 6 bases, the J end by 4 bases, with 12 bases between. Germline CDR1 is SQVTM and CDR2 is ANQGSEA. The CDR3 is 12 residues long. The CDR3 protein is CSVGWEGTEAFF. CDR3 sequence (DNA): TGCAGCGTAGGGTGGGAGGGCACTGAAGCTTTCTTT.

The chain joins TRBV6-5 to TRBJ2-7; 9 nucleotides match TRBD1. The CDR3 spans 15 residues. Per the germline V gene, CDR1 is MNHEY and CDR2 is SVGAGI. The V gene end was trimmed by 3 bases and the J gene end by 6 bases; junction bases not matched to a gene: 9. Written as DNA, the CDR3 is TGTGCCAGCAGTTATCAAGGGGACAGGGCTTTCGAGCAGTACTTC. This gives the protein CASSYQGDRAFEQYF.

V gene TRBV7-2 combines with J gene TRBJ2-3, with D possibly matching TRBD1 (6 bases). This CDR3 has 17 residues. CDR1 SGHTA and CDR2 FQGNSA come from the germline V gene. Trimming took off 2 bases at V and 4 bases at J, with 19 bases between the two ends. CDR3 loop: CASSLMGGDTASDTQYF. CDR3 bases: TGTGCCAGCAGCTTAATGGGTGGGGACACGGCTTCAGATACGCAGTATTTT. Full variable domain (remainder filled in from reference TRBV7-2 and TRBJ2-3): GAGVSQSPSNKVTEKGKDVELRCDPISGHTALYWYRQSLGQGLEFLIYFQGNSAPDKSGLPSDRFSAERTGGSVSTLTIQRTQQEDSAVYLCASSLMGGDTASDTQYFGPGTRLTVL.

The chain is built from TRBV6-6 and TRBJ2-5; TRBD2 aligns across 8 bases. Germline trimming cut 4 bases from V and 3 bases from J; bases unmatched to any gene: 7. Germline V lookup: CDR1 MNHNY, CDR2 SVGAGI (reference sequence). The CDR3 sequence is 15 residues long. The CDR3 here is CASSSHSGTEETQYF. The DNA of the CDR3 is TGTGCCAGCAGTTCCCATAGCGGGACGGAAGAGACCCAGTACTTC.

The CDR3: CASSYTGLAASYEQYF. The CDR3 nucleotides read TGTGCCAGCAGTTACACGGGACTAGCGGCTTCCTACGAGCAGTACTTC. The V gene is TRBV6-5, the J gene TRBJ2-7; 11 bases match TRBD2. Germline V gene lookup returns CDR1 MNHEY and CDR2 SVGAGI. V lost 2 bases and J lost 1; bases outside the gene matches: 4. This CDR3 comprises 16 residues.

V and J are TRBV5-4 and TRBJ2-7, with D perhaps TRBD2 (6 bases). The CDR3 has 16 amino acids. Trimming took 6 bases from V and 0 from J, leaving 19 bases between them. CDR1 and CDR2 (germline): SGHNT, YYREEE (reference sequence). The CDR3 bases are TGTGCCAGCACGCTGGGAGGCGGGATCGACTCCTACGAGCAGTACTTC. It is translated as CASTLGGGIDSYEQYF. The whole variable domain, filled in from reference TRBV5-4 and TRBJ2-7, reads ETGVTQSPTHLIKTRGQQVTLRCSSQSGHNTVSWYQQALGQGPQFIFQYYREEENGRGNFPPRFSGLQFPNYSSELNVNALELDDSALYLCASTLGGGIDSYEQYFGPGTRLTVT.

The chain uses TRBV10-3 and TRBJ1-2; 10 bases match TRBD1. V trimming: 6 bases; J trimming: 3 bases; junction bases outside the gene matches: 4. The germline CDR1 and CDR2 sequences are ENHRY and SYGVKD. This CDR3 region has 14 residues. In DNA form, the CDR3 reads TGTGCCATCAGCGCCGGGACAGGGGACTATGGCTACACCTTC. It is translated as CAISAGTGDYGYTF.

V is TRBV5-1 and J is TRBJ2-7; 10 positions agree with TRBD1. V lost 7 bases to trimming and J lost 6 bases; unmatched junction nucleotides: 10. Germline lookup yields CDR1 SGHRS and CDR2 YFSETQ. CDR3 length: 14 residues. The CDR3 here is CASHTGTGEREQYF. CDR3 sequence (DNA): TGCGCCAGCCATACCGGGACAGGGGAGCGCGAGCAGTACTTC.

This chain uses TRBV7-2 with TRBJ2-3, with 11 nucleotides matching TRBD2. The CDR3 is 17 amino acids. J was trimmed by 2 bases and V by 6 bases; bases with no gene match: 10. The germline CDR1 and CDR2 sequences are SGHTA and FQGNSA. CDR3 nucleotides: TGTGCCAGCAGACTCGGGACTAGCGGATGGAACACAGATACGCAGTATTTT. As protein: CASRLGTSGWNTDTQYF.

This chain links TRBV6-6 with TRBJ1-5; a possible D gene is TRBD1 (5 bases). V lost 2 bases and J lost 4, with 9 bases in between. The CDR3 has 14 amino acids. The V gene's germline CDR1 is MNHNY and CDR2 SVGAGI (reference sequence). This CDR3 reads CASSYGQGNQPQHF. CDR3 nucleotides: TGTGCCAGCAGTTACGGTCAGGGAAATCAGCCCCAGCATTTT.

Written as DNA, the CDR3 is TGTGCCAGCAGTACAGGGGGGACTGAAGCTTTCTTT. Translation gives CASSTGGTEAFF. V gene TRBV28 combines with J gene TRBJ1-1, with 8 bases fitting TRBD1. V was pared by 5 bases and J by 5 bases, with 1 base of the junction left unmatched. The germline V gene encodes CDR1 MDHEN and CDR2 SYDVKM. This CDR3 contains 12 residues.

This clone was detected only once. This chain links TRBV4-1 with TRBJ1-6; tentative D call: TRBD1 (6 bases). The germline V and J ends were trimmed by 4 bases and 6 bases, with 16 bases remaining between them. The CDR3 totals 16 residues. Germline V gene data show CDR1 as MGHRA and CDR2 as YSYEKL. The DNA for the CDR3 is TGCGCCAGCAGCCCCTTACCCGGACAGCTTAATTCACCCCTCCACTTT. Its protein is CASSPLPGQLNSPLHF.

This sequence joins TRBV6-5 and TRBJ2-7; 7 nucleotides line up with TRBD2. This CDR3 contains 15 residues. Germline V gene sequence: CDR1 MNHEY, CDR2 SVGAGI. V lost 6 bases to trimming and J lost 3 bases; unmatched junction nucleotides: 11. This CDR3 is CASRGGDSVVYEQYF. For the CDR3, the DNA is TGTGCCAGCAGGGGGGGGGATTCAGTGGTCTACGAGCAGTACTTC.

This clone was counted a single time. This chain links TRBV7-2 with TRBJ2-7; 9 bases are shared with TRBD2. This CDR3 region has 13 residues. CDR1 is SGHTA, CDR2 FQGNSA, per germline. Germline trimming cut 6 bases from V and 7 bases from J; bases unmatched to any gene: 7. The CDR3 spells CASSLAGGWEQYF. The CDR3 bases are TGTGCCAGCAGTTTGGCGGGAGGGTGGGAGCAGTACTTC. Together with reference TRBV7-2 and TRBJ2-7, the CDR3 gives the full variable domain: GAGVSQSPSNKVTEKGKDVELRCDPISGHTALYWYRQSLGQGLEFLIYFQGNSAPDKSGLPSDRFSAERTGGSVSTLTIQRTQQEDSAVYLCASSLAGGWEQYFGPGTRLTVT.

Points on this clone: The germline gene is not matched at one end of the junction; a read error may be the cause. The chain carries TRBV5-4 and TRBJ1-6; D uncertain. Germline values: CDR1 SGHNT, CDR2 YYREEE (reference sequence). The CDR3 consists of 14 residues. CDR3 loop: CASTLDGLYSPLHF. In nucleotides, the CDR3 is TGTGCCAGCACCTTGGACGGGTTATATTCACCCCTCCACTTT.

This chain uses TRBV27 with TRBJ2-7; 8 bases are a match to TRBD1. V lost 4 bases and J lost 5; bases outside the gene matches: 13. Germline CDR1 and CDR2: MNHEY and SMNVEV (reference sequence). CDR3 length: 16 residues. CDR3 bases: TGTGCCAGCAGTTCGTGGCGGACAGGGAAAAACAACGAGCAGTACTTC. Translation: CASSSWRTGKNNEQYF.

CDR3 protein: CASSLSGQNYGYTF. The DNA of the CDR3 is TGTGCCAGCAGTTTATCGGGACAGAACTATGGCTACACCTTC. The chain links TRBV27 to TRBJ1-2, with TRBD1 matching over 7 bases. Germline trimming cut 0 bases from V and 2 bases from J; bases unmatched to any gene: 0. The germline V gene encodes CDR1 MNHEY and CDR2 SMNVEV (reference sequence). The CDR3 length is 14 residues.

As for this clone: The junction departs from the called germline gene at one end, perhaps through a read error. The rearrangement uses TRBV5-6 and TRBJ2-1, with 7 bases matching TRBD1. The CDR3 is 14 residues long. Germline V gives CDR1 SGHDT, CDR2 YYEEEE. CDR3 bases: TGTGCCAGCACCTTGGGGACAGCCTACAATGAGCAGTTCTTC. This codes for CASTLGTAYNEQFF.

This clone was observed a few times. The chain recombines TRBV6-6 with TRBJ1-1, with TRBD1 as a possible D gene (5 bases). In germline, CDR1 is MNHNY, CDR2 SVGAGI (reference sequence). The germline V and J ends were trimmed by 0 bases and 5 bases, with 10 bases remaining between them. The CDR3 consists of 14 residues. The CDR3 protein is CASSYSEGWTEAFF. CDR3 coding DNA: TGTGCCAGCAGTTACTCGGAGGGGTGGACTGAAGCTTTCTTT.

This clone was found once. This sequence joins TRBV11-2 and TRBJ2-1, with 11 bases aligning to TRBD2. J gave up 6 bases and V 3 bases, and 4 bases lay outside the gene matches. The CDR3 is 15 amino acids. Germline V gene lookup returns CDR1 SGHAT and CDR2 FQNNGV. CDR3 residues: CASSFGLAGSNEQFF. The CDR3 nucleotides read TGTGCCAGCAGCTTTGGACTAGCGGGCAGCAATGAGCAGTTCTTC.

V is TRBV7-2 and J is TRBJ2-7, with a possible D match to TRBD1 (6 bases). Per germline, CDR1 SGHTA and CDR2 FQGNSA. Trimming removed 7 bases at V and 13 bases at J, with 17 bases between. The CDR3 runs to 11 residues. CDR3 region: CASTNYRAQYF. In nucleotides, the CDR3 is TGTGCCAGCACCAACTACAGGGCCCAATACTTC.

The rearrangement links TRBV2 to TRBJ1-1; maybe TRBD1 (5 bases). V was shortened by 6 bases and J by 1 base, with 12 bases between the two germline ends. Germline V lookup: CDR1 SNHLY, CDR2 FYNNEI. The length of the CDR3 is 14 residues. The CDR3 sequence is CASRRTTENTEAFF. CDR3 nucleotide sequence: TGTGCCAGCAGGAGGACAACCGAGAACACTGAAGCTTTCTTT.

The chain recombines TRBV18 with TRBJ2-7, with D hard to call. CDR1 KGHSH and CDR2 LQKENI come from the germline V gene. The CDR3 covers 13 residues. V shed 1 base and J shed 3 bases, with 7 bases lying between them. CDR3 in DNA: TGTGCCAGCTCACCACTAAACGGCTACGAGCAGTACTTC. Residues: CASSPLNGYEQYF.

The chain carries TRBV29-1 and TRBJ2-1; no clear D gene. The germline V gene encodes CDR1 SQVTM and CDR2 ANQGSEA. There are 13 residues in the CDR3. V lost 7 bases and J lost 1, with 11 bases in between. The CDR3 is CSGFGGSYNEQFF. In DNA form, the CDR3 reads TGCAGCGGGTTTGGCGGTTCCTACAATGAGCAGTTCTTC.

J is TRBJ2-1 and V is TRBV5-8; the match to TRBD1 covers 8 bases. There are 15 residues in the CDR3. Germline CDR1 SGHTS, CDR2 YDEGEE. The V segment lost 4 bases and the J segment 2 bases; nucleotides outside the gene matches: 5. CDR3 coding DNA: TGTGCCAGCAGCATCGACAGGGGAACCTACAATGAGCAGTTCTTC. It is translated as CASSIDRGTYNEQFF.

The V gene is TRBV28, the J gene TRBJ2-3; a possible D gene is TRBD1 (5 bases). Looked up from germline, CDR1 is MDHEN and CDR2 is SYDVKM. Trimming cost V 5 bases and J 2 bases, with 20 bases left between them. The CDR3 runs 17 residues. The CDR3 bases are TGTGCCAGCAGTCTCCCGTCGCAGGGATTGAACACAGATACGCAGTATTTT. Translated, it gives CASSLPSQGLNTDTQYF.

The chain employs TRBV14 and TRBJ2-7, with 7 bases aligning to TRBD1. V was pared by 0 bases and J by 1 base, with 3 bases of the junction left unmatched. CDR1 and CDR2 from the germline V gene are SGHDN and FVKESK. The CDR3 is 15 amino acids. CDR3 loop: CASSQEGGWSYEQYF. CDR3 bases: TGTGCCAGCAGCCAAGAAGGGGGCTGGTCCTACGAGCAGTACTTC.

The rearrangement links TRBV10-3 to TRBJ1-5; 8 nucleotides match TRBD1. Germline assignment: CDR1 ENHRY and CDR2 SYGVKD. The length of the CDR3 is 15 residues. The J segment lost 1 base and the V segment lost 5 bases, leaving 4 bases of the junction unmatched. The CDR3 DNA sequence: TGTGCCATCAGTTCGACAGGGGTGAGCAATCAGCCCCAGCATTTT. This sequence encodes CAISSTGVSNQPQHF.